The 24 T cell receptor beta chains reported below all come from one sample, sequenced in a study of cytomegalovirus exposure and HLA in healthy donors (dated by TCRdb to between 2016 and 2019). The method behind the library was the immunoSEQ multiplex PCR assay. A mixture of 60 forward primers for TCR Vbeta segments and 13 reverse primers for TCR Jbeta segments was used in the multiplex PCR. Here the immuneACCESS table is served through TCRdb, limited to in-frame sequences with V and J called. Missing clones are a known gap in these copies; in checked studies unresolved V genes cover under half, and the rest lacks a known reason. This sample has about 87,000 clones in its table, and 74% of those were observed once. The top ten clones comprise about a fifth of the sample. Input material: PBMCs. The receptors derive from a man under 40 in good health and CMV-seropositive.

The rearrangement uses TRBV6-5 and TRBJ1-6; TRBD1 is a possible D gene (6 bases). Per the germline V gene, CDR1 is MNHEY and CDR2 is SVGAGI. V gave up 7 bases and J gave up 7 bases, with 14 bases separating them. The CDR3 spans 14 residues. CDR3 in amino acids: CASMLTGLNSPLHF. In DNA form, the CDR3 reads TGTGCCAGCATGTTAACAGGGCTCAATTCACCCCTCCACTTT.

This clone was detected only once. The chain couples TRBV19 to TRBJ2-2, with a possible D match to TRBD2 (5 bases). The CDR3 length is 14 residues. Germline V gives CDR1 LNHDA, CDR2 SQIVND (reference sequence). The V end was cut by 6 bases, the J end by 3 bases, with 11 bases between. The CDR3 spells CASSPQRHTGELFF. The CDR3 DNA reads TGTGCCAGTAGCCCCCAGCGGCACACCGGGGAGCTGTTTTTT.

This rearrangement joins TRBV6-5 to TRBJ1-1; unclear D gene. V was shortened by 4 bases and J by 1 base, with 10 bases between the two germline ends. The CDR3 has 14 amino acids. Germline CDR1 and CDR2: MNHEY and SVGAGI. CDR3 region: CASSLEAGNTEAFF. Written as DNA, the CDR3 is TGTGCCAGCAGTTTGGAGGCAGGGAACACTGAAGCTTTCTTT.

This clone was observed a few times. This chain uses TRBV27 with TRBJ1-1, with 8 bases matching TRBD1. The germline V gene has CDR1 MNHEY and CDR2 SMNVEV (reference sequence). V lost 5 bases and J lost 5; bases outside the gene matches: 4. This CDR3 comprises 13 residues. CDR3 loop: CASSIQGETEAFF. As DNA, the CDR3 is TGTGCCAGCAGTATACAGGGGGAGACTGAAGCTTTCTTT.

The chain links TRBV27 to TRBJ2-5, with TRBD1 identical over 9 bases. Germline trimming cut 1 base from V and 8 bases from J; bases unmatched to any gene: 2. CDR3 length equals 13 residues. Germline V gene lookup returns CDR1 MNHEY and CDR2 SMNVEV (reference sequence). In nucleotides, the CDR3 is TGTGCCAGCAGTTTATGGACAGGGGACACCCAGTACTTC. Protein product: CASSLWTGDTQYF.

V and J are TRBV19 and TRBJ2-1; 7 positions match TRBD1. CDR1 and CDR2 from the germline V gene are LNHDA and SQIVND (reference sequence). Trimming at V came to 7 bases and at J to 9 bases, leaving 9 bases not matched to a gene. The CDR3 runs 13 residues. In nucleotides, the CDR3 is TGTGCCAGTACCACCACAGGGGCGGGTGAGCAGTTCTTC. Its translation: CASTTTGAGEQFF.

Written as DNA, the CDR3 is TGTGCCAGCAGCTTAGGGGGGACTAGCGGAGGGTACTTC. Its protein product is CASSLGGTSGGYF. The chain employs TRBV7-2 and TRBJ2-7, with TRBD2 identical over 11 bases. The V and J ends lost 1 base and 12 bases, in that order; junction bases with no gene match: 5. CDR1 and CDR2 (germline): SGHTA, FQGNSA. This CDR3 has 13 residues.

The V and J genes are TRBV28 and TRBJ1-1, with TRBD1 identical over 9 bases. The ends lost 2 bases at V and 3 bases at J; junction bases unmatched: 1. The CDR3 consists of 14 residues. The germline V gene encodes CDR1 MDHEN and CDR2 SYDVKM. DNA of the CDR3: TGTGCCAGCAGTTTAGGGACAGGGTACACTGAAGCTTTCTTT. Protein product: CASSLGTGYTEAFF.

The chain is built from TRBV21-1 and TRBJ2-5; the table names TRBD2, a call not compared with the DNA. TRBV21-1 is tagged as a pseudogene. The CDR3 length is 16 residues. Here the CDR3 reads CASSTWDSPRDETQYF. CDR3 in DNA: TGTGCCAGCAGCACCTGGGACTCACCGCGGGATGAGACCCAGTACTTC.

The chain joins TRBV7-7 to TRBJ2-7, with 11 bases lining up with TRBD2. Germline CDR1 and CDR2: SSHAT and FNYEAQ (reference sequence). The CDR3 has 15 residues. The ends lost 4 bases at V and 2 bases at J; junction bases unmatched: 4. CDR3 DNA: TGTGCCAGCAGCTCCGGGACTAGCGGTACCTACGAGCAGTACTTC. It encodes CASSSGTSGTYEQYF.

This chain uses TRBV7-3 with TRBJ1-2; D not certain. Trimming stripped 5 bases from V and 4 bases from J, with 11 bases between. The CDR3 runs 13 residues. Germline CDR1 reads SGHTA; CDR2 reads FQGTGA. The CDR3, as DNA: TGTGCCAGCAGCCCCGGGTCTCTCTATGGCTACACCTTC. Protein: CASSPGSLYGYTF.

The chain combines TRBV2 with TRBJ1-2; no clear D. With 7 bases removed from V and 1 base from J, the gap between germline ends came to 13 bases. This CDR3 has 14 amino acids. The germline gives CDR1 SNHLY, CDR2 FYNNEI. The CDR3 nucleotides read TGTGCCAGCACCTCCGACGGGAATAACTATGGCTACACCTTC. This encodes CASTSDGNNYGYTF.

The gene calls are TRBV25-1 and TRBJ1-1, with 7 bases aligning to TRBD1. This CDR3 contains 16 residues. Trimming took 5 bases from V and 3 from J; bases not matched to a gene: 12. Germline-derived CDR1 and CDR2 are MGHDK and SYGVNS. As DNA, the CDR3 is TGTGCCAGCAGTCCCGACAGGGAGGTCCGGGACACTGAAGCTTTCTTT. Its translation: CASSPDREVRDTEAFF. The full variable domain, its missing parts supplied by reference TRBV25-1 and TRBJ1-1, is EADIYQTPRYLVIGTGKKITLECSQTMGHDKMYWYQQDPGMELHLIHYSYGVNSTEKGDLSSESTVSRIRTEHFPLTLESARPSHTSQYLCASSPDREVRDTEAFFGQGTRLTVV.

As concerns this clone: Germline is not matched at one junction end, which may reflect a read error. This chain links TRBV7-7 with TRBJ1-4, with 9 bases identical to TRBD1. Germline V gene lookup returns CDR1 SSHAT and CDR2 FNYEAQ (reference sequence). This CDR3 contains 14 residues. The CDR3: CASSQGQGNEKLFF. As DNA, the CDR3 is TGTGCTAGCAGCCAGGGACAGGGAAATGAAAAACTGTTTTTT.

This clone appeared a few times. The chain has TRBV19 and TRBJ2-7, with TRBD1 as a possible D gene (6 bases). Trimming shortened V by 3 bases and J by 2 bases, and 14 bases separated the two germline ends. CDR3 length: 15 amino acids. Germline lookup yields CDR1 LNHDA and CDR2 SQIVND (reference sequence). The CDR3 is CASSIGWGHTYEQYF. The CDR3 DNA is TGTGCCAGTAGTATTGGTTGGGGGCACACCTACGAGCAGTACTTC.

Regarding this clone: Within the sample, other DNA sequences also encode this same CDR3. This chain uses TRBV5-3 with TRBJ2-1; 10 nucleotides line up with TRBD2. TRBV5-3 is placed among ORFs of uncertain function. The trim removed 0 bases at V and 8 bases at J, leaving 8 bases unmatched. The length of the CDR3 is 16 residues. The CDR3 DNA sequence: TGTGCCAGAAGCTTGGAGCGGGAGGGAAGGTACGATGAGCAGTTCTTC. Translation: CARSLEREGRYDEQFF.

The chain is built from TRBV27 and TRBJ2-1; no reliable D call. Germline values: CDR1 MNHEY, CDR2 SMNVEV (reference sequence). V lost 6 bases and J lost 2, with 17 bases in between. The CDR3 is 16 residues long. The CDR3 protein is CASRIFSGDTYNEQFF. CDR3 sequence (DNA): TGTGCCAGCAGGATCTTCTCAGGTGATACCTACAATGAGCAGTTCTTC.

The V call is TRBV6-5, the J call TRBJ1-5; TRBD1 aligns across 7 bases. This CDR3 is built from 15 residues. Germline lookup yields CDR1 MNHEY and CDR2 SVGAGI. After removal of 6 bases from V and 1 base from J, the junction contained 6 bases not matched to a gene. Written as DNA, the CDR3 is TGTGCCAGCAGCCGGGACAGACCAAGCAATCAGCCCCAGCATTTT. Encoded protein: CASSRDRPSNQPQHF.

The chain links TRBV6-1 to TRBJ1-6; 7 bases fit TRBD1. The CDR3 has 16 residues. The germline CDR1 and CDR2 sequences are MNHNS and SASEGT. With 4 bases clipped from V and 7 bases from J, the junction kept 10 bases outside the gene matches. In nucleotides, the CDR3 is TGTGCCAGCAGTGCTGACAGGGAAGTACGGAATTCACCCCTCCACTTT. Translating gives CASSADREVRNSPLHF.

Worth noting for this clone: Germline and junction disagree at one end, which may indicate a read error. In DNA form, the CDR3 reads TGTTCCAGCAGCCCTCGACAGGGCGGGACTGAAGCTTTCTTT. It codes for CSSSPRQGGTEAFF. The genes are TRBV7-9 and TRBJ1-1; 7 bases are a match to TRBD1. The CDR3 has 14 amino acids. Looked up from germline, CDR1 is SEHNR and CDR2 is FQNEAQ (reference sequence).

The chain has TRBV6-1 and TRBJ1-4, with D perhaps matching TRBD1 (6 bases). V was shortened by 5 bases and J by 3 bases, with 10 bases between the two germline ends. CDR1 and CDR2 (germline): MNHNS, SASEGT. CDR3 length: 14 amino acids. CDR3 DNA: TGTGCCAGCAGTCGACAGGCCGCTAATGAAAAACTGTTTTTT. The encoded protein is CASSRQAANEKLFF.

The V gene is TRBV7-9, the J gene TRBJ1-3; D gene uncertain. The CDR3 consists of 11 residues. Looked up from germline, CDR1 is SEHNR and CDR2 is FQNEAQ (reference sequence). The V end was cut by 10 bases, the J end by 3 bases, with 7 bases between. CDR3 sequence (DNA): TGTGCCATTACAGATGGAAACACCATATATTTT. This codes for CAITDGNTIYF.

The chain has TRBV5-1 and TRBJ2-7, with 7 bases fitting TRBD1. The CDR3 contains 17 residues. Germline lookup yields CDR1 SGHRS and CDR2 YFSETQ. Trimming at V came to 3 bases and at J to 0 bases, leaving 12 bases not matched to a gene. The CDR3 DNA sequence: TGCGCCAGCAGCTCGAGTTGGGGGACAGCCTCCTCCTACGAGCAGTACTTC. Encoded protein: CASSSSWGTASSYEQYF.

V gene TRBV6-1 combines with J gene TRBJ1-5; maybe TRBD1 (5 bases). CDR3 length equals 16 residues. The V end lost 4 bases, the J end lost 6 bases, and 19 bases lay between the germline ends. Germline lookup yields CDR1 MNHNS and CDR2 SASEGT. The CDR3 sequence: CASSAQVPGAGQPQHF. The DNA for the CDR3 is TGTGCCAGCAGTGCACAGGTGCCCGGTGCTGGTCAGCCCCAGCATTTT.